These T cell receptor beta chains were read from a single sample in a study of metastatic and nonmetastatic thyroid tumors. TCRdb reanalyzed the PCR reads with MiXCR. The repertoire holds roughly 22,000 clones, with around an eighth as singletons. The sample taken for sequencing was blood. These receptors originate from a female donor with papillary thyroid cancer or a benign thyroid nodule (not recorded which). Some clones in this sample may be carry-over from other donors' samples. The CDR3 runs from the conserved cysteine through the conserved F or W. The D gene is left open where the match is weak. Clone size, where shown, is once, few, many, or a class for clones that have expanded.

abundance,j_gene,d_gene,v_gene,CDR3nt,CDR3aa
many,TRBJ2-7,-,TRBV7-2,TGTGCCAGCGCCTCCTGGGTCTACGAGCAGTACTTC,CASASWVYEQYF
many,TRBJ2-2,-,TRBV18,TGTGCCAGCTCACCTTCGAACACCGGGGAGCTGTTTTTT,CASSPSNTGELFF
medium-sized,TRBJ2-7,-,TRBV6-2/TRBV6-3,TGTGCCAGCAGTTACTCGCACGGGCCCTACGAGCAGTACTTC,CASSYSHGPYEQYF
many,TRBJ2-2,-,TRBV10-1,TGCGCCAGCAGGACAGGGAACACCGGGGAGCTGTTTTTT,CASRTGNTGELFF
medium-sized,TRBJ1-6,-,TRBV6-1,TGTGCCAGCAGTGGGACAGCTAATAATTCACCCCTCCACTTT,CASSGTANNSPLHF
many,TRBJ2-7,-,TRBV19,TGTGCCAGTAGTAAGAGCTCCTACGAGCAGTACTTC,CASSKSSYEQYF
-,TRBJ1-5,TRBD1,TRBV6-1,TGTGCCAGCAGGACGGGCAGGGGGCTGGGCAATCAGCCCCAGCATTTT,CASRTGRGLGNQPQHF
medium-sized,TRBJ2-7,-,TRBV15,TGTGCCACCAGCAGAGTGGGGTACGAGCAGTACTTC,CATSRVGYEQYF
few,TRBJ2-3,TRBD2,TRBV5-6,TGTGCCAGCAGCCAGCTCGGGGGGAATACGCAGTGTTTT,CASSQLGGNTQCF
many,TRBJ2-7,TRBD1,TRBV6-1,TGTGCCAGCAGTAGACAGGGGGGACAATACTACGAGCAGTACTTC,CASSRQGGQYYEQYF
-,TRBJ2-7,TRBD2,TRBV24-1,TGTGCCACCCGATGTAGGGAATCTAGCGGGAATCCCTACGTCCCCCGCGACTACGAGCAGTACTTC,CATRCRESSGNPYVPRDYEQYF
medium-sized,TRBJ1-1,-,TRBV15,TGTGCCACCAGCAGAGAGATGGGCCGGATGAACACTGAAGCTTTCTTT,CATSREMGRMNTEAFF
medium-sized,TRBJ1-2,-,TRBV4-1,TGCGCCAGCAGCCAAGATCCGACTAGTAAGGCCTATGGCTACACCTTC,CASSQDPTSKAYGYTF
many,TRBJ2-7,-,TRBV19,TGTGCCAGTACCCCCTCTGCGGACAGTACCTACGAGCAGTACTTC,CASTPSADSTYEQYF
many,TRBJ2-1,-,TRBV18,TGTGCCAGCTCTCCGGGGTTAGGGCAGGGGCCGTTCTTC,CASSPGLGQGPFF
many,TRBJ2-3,-,TRBV2,TGTGCCAGCAGTCCAAGCGGGCTAAACACAGATACGCAGTATTTT,CASSPSGLNTDTQYF
few,TRBJ2-7,TRBD2,TRBV6-1,TGTGCCAGCAGTGAAGGGTTAGCGGGAGTCTACGAGCAGTACTTC,CASSEGLAGVYEQYF